The 14 T cell receptor beta chains listed next were all sequenced from one sample in a study of blood T cell repertoires in COVID-19. Method: immunoSEQ multiplex PCR; TCRdb's copy keeps in-frame clones and lacks some. Of about 380,000 clones in the sample, 70% to 90% are singletons; the top ten hold around 1.3%. Sequencing was carried out using peripheral blood. All receptors come from a man aged 35-49 years with acute or convalescent COVID-19.

The V call is TRBV5-8, the J call TRBJ1-2; possibly TRBD1 for D (5 bases). The CDR3 has 11 residues. The V end was cut by 0 bases, the J end by 11 bases, with 8 bases between. CDR1 is SGHTS and CDR2 is YDEGEE in the germline V gene. As DNA, the CDR3 is TGTGCCAGCAGCTTGGTGTCAGGGTACACCTTC. This sequence encodes CASSLVSGYTF.

V gene TRBV2 combines with J gene TRBJ2-3; a possible D gene is TRBD2 (5 bases). The CDR3 totals 11 residues. V gave up 7 bases and J gave up 6 bases, with 8 bases separating them. In germline, CDR1 is SNHLY, CDR2 FYNNEI. Written as DNA, the CDR3 is TGTGCCAGCAATAGAGGGGATACGCAGTATTTT. Its translation is CASNRGDTQYF.

This rearrangement joins TRBV6-6 to TRBJ2-7, with TRBD2 matching over 7 bases. CDR3 length equals 14 residues. Germline V CDR1 and CDR2: MNHNY, SVGAGI (reference sequence). Trimming took 1 base from V and 5 from J; bases not matched to a gene: 5. CDR3 nucleotide sequence: TGTGCCAGCAGTTACTGGGAGGGAGGGAACGAGCAGTACTTC. As protein: CASSYWEGGNEQYF.

V and J are TRBV5-1 and TRBJ2-7; 12 nucleotides align to TRBD2. Unmatched junction bases numbered 11, after V lost 1 base and J lost 0 bases. Germline V gene data show CDR1 as SGHRS and CDR2 as YFSETQ. This CDR3 spans 19 amino acids. Here the CDR3 reads CASSLRARTSGIRSYEQYF. The CDR3 coding sequence is TGCGCCAGCAGCTTGAGAGCCAGGACTAGCGGGATTCGCTCCTACGAGCAGTACTTC.

The chain links TRBV28 to TRBJ2-2; 10 bases are a match to TRBD2. The CDR3 contains 18 residues. The germline V gene has CDR1 MDHEN and CDR2 SYDVKM. J was trimmed by 2 bases and V by 4 bases; bases with no gene match: 10. The CDR3 sequence is CASSSHLAGESNTGELFF. The CDR3 nucleotides read TGTGCCAGCAGTTCCCATCTAGCGGGGGAATCCAACACCGGGGAGCTGTTTTTT. The variable domain in full, with the rest retrieved from reference TRBV28 and TRBJ2-2, is DVKVTQSSRYLVKRTGEKVFLECVQDMDHENMFWYRQDPGLGLRLIYFSYDVKMKEKGDIPEGYSVSREKKERFSLILESASTNQTSMYLCASSSHLAGESNTGELFFGEGSRLTVL.

The CDR3 spells CASTPREIGEAFF. In nucleotides, the CDR3 is TGTGCCAGCACTCCTAGGGAGATAGGTGAAGCTTTCTTT. J is TRBJ1-1 and V is TRBV12-3 or TRBV12-4; D is unresolved. CDR3 size: 13 residues. V was clipped by 7 bases and J by 7 bases, with 16 bases between them.

Here the CDR3 reads CASSLTASGGVGYGYTF. The CDR3 coding sequence is TGTGCCAGCAGCTTAACAGCTTCGGGGGGAGTGGGCTATGGCTACACCTTC. The V and J genes are TRBV7-3 and TRBJ1-2; tentative D call: TRBD1 (5 bases). The CDR3 has 17 residues. V was shortened by 0 bases and J by 4 bases, with 18 bases between the two germline ends. Per the germline V gene, CDR1 is SGHTA and CDR2 is FQGTGA.

The chain uses TRBV6-5 and TRBJ2-5; 10 nucleotides align to TRBD2. The CDR3 extends over 15 amino acids. Germline CDR1 and CDR2: MNHEY and SVGAGI. V trimming: 6 bases; J trimming: 4 bases; junction bases outside the gene matches: 8. The CDR3 is CASRSGGAILETQYF. The CDR3 nucleotides read TGTGCCAGCAGAAGCGGGGGGGCAATCTTAGAGACCCAGTACTTC.

The V gene is TRBV2, the J gene TRBJ1-5, with a tentative D call TRBD1 (5 bases). The CDR3 covers 15 residues. Germline V CDR1 and CDR2: SNHLY, FYNNEI. V gave up 7 bases and J gave up 0 bases, with 13 bases separating them. CDR3 in amino acids: CASTLGAYSNQPQHF. The CDR3 region has the DNA TGTGCCAGCACTCTAGGGGCATATAGCAATCAGCCCCAGCATTTT. Variable domain in full (rest from reference TRBV2 and TRBJ1-5): EPEVTQTPSHQVTQMGQEVILRCVPISNHLYFYWYRQILGQKVEFLVSFYNNEISEKSEIFDDQFSVERPDGSNFTLKIRSTKLEDSAMYFCASTLGAYSNQPQHFGDGTRLSIL.

CDR3 amino acids: CASSQDSSNQPQHF. CDR3 DNA: TGCGCCAGCAGCCAGGACAGTAGCAATCAGCCCCAGCATTTT. J is TRBJ1-5 and V is TRBV5-1, with a tentative D call TRBD1 (6 bases). The CDR3 loop spans 14 amino acids. V was shortened by 4 bases and J by 0 bases, with 8 bases between the two germline ends. Germline values: CDR1 SGHRS, CDR2 YFSETQ.

This clone was observed once. This rearrangement joins TRBV28 to TRBJ2-7; 9 positions agree with TRBD1. V was clipped by 3 bases and J by 5 bases; unmatched bases: 8. CDR1 and CDR2 from the germline V gene are MDHEN and SYDVKM. This CDR3 spans 15 amino acids. The CDR3 protein is CASSFPGQGRNEQYF. CDR3 nucleotide sequence: TGTGCCAGCAGTTTCCCGGGACAGGGAAGGAACGAGCAGTACTTC.

V is TRBV5-1 and J is TRBJ2-2; D ambiguous. V was cut by 0 bases and J by 5 bases, with 11 bases left in between. The CDR3 has 15 residues. Looked up from germline, CDR1 is SGHRS and CDR2 is YFSETQ. The CDR3 DNA reads as TGCGCCAGCAGCTTGGGGAGCGACCCAACCGGGGAGCTGTTTTTT. Protein sequence: CASSLGSDPTGELFF.

The chain has TRBV6-2 or TRBV6-3 and TRBJ2-4; TRBD2 matches at 13 bases. The CDR3 extends over 21 amino acids. CDR1 and CDR2 from the germline V gene are MNHEY and SVGEGT. Losses at the gene ends were 6 bases for V and 0 bases for J; bases not matched to a gene: 17. As DNA, the CDR3 is TGTGCCAGCAGCTTGGGGACTAGCGGGGCCCTAGCCCTACTAGCCAAAAACATTCAGTACTTC. Protein: CASSLGTSGALALLAKNIQYF.

The chain joins TRBV15 to TRBJ1-1; D gene uncertain. CDR3 length: 14 residues. V lost 4 bases and J 1 base, leaving 10 bases between the germline ends. Germline loops: CDR1 LNHNV, CDR2 YYDKDF (reference sequence). CDR3 amino acids: CATSTRYGNTEAFF. CDR3 coding DNA: TGTGCCACCAGCACCCGGTACGGGAACACTGAAGCTTTCTTT.